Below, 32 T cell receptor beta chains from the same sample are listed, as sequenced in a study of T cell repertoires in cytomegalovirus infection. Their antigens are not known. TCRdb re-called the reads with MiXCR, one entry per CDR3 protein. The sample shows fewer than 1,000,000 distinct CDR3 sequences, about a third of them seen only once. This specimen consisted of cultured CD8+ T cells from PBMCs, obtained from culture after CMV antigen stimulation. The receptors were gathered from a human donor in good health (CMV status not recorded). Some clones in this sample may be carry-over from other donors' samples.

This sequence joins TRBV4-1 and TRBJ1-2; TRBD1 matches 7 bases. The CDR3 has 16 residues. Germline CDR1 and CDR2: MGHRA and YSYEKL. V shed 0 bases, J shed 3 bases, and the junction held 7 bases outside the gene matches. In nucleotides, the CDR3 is TGCGCCAGCAGCCAAGATCGACAGGGTACCTACTATGGCTACACCTTC. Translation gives CASSQDRQGTYYGYTF.

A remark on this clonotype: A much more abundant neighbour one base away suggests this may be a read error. For the CDR3, the DNA is TGTGCCAACAGCCCAGAAGTCAGGGGAGGCGAAAAACTGTTTTTT. Protein sequence: CANSPEVRGGEKLFF. The chain employs TRBV7-2 and TRBJ1-4, with D maybe TRBD1 (6 bases). Germline values: CDR1 SGHTA, CDR2 FQGNSA. The CDR3 is made up of 15 amino acids.

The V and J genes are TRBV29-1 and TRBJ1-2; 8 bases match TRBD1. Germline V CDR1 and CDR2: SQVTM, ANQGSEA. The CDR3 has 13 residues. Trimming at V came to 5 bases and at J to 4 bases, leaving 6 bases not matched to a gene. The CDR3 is CSVRGQGPYGYTF. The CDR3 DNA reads TGCAGCGTTAGAGGACAGGGTCCCTATGGCTACACCTTC.

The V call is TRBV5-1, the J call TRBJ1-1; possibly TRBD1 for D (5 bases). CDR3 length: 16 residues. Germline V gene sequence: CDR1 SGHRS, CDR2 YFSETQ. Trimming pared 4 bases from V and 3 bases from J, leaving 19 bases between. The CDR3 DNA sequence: TGCGCCAGCAGCGACCCCGACGGGGTAGGGGACACTGAAGCTTTCTTT. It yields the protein CASSDPDGVGDTEAFF. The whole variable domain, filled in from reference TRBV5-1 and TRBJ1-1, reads KAGVTQTPRYLIKTRGQQVTLSCSPISGHRSVSWYQQTPGQGLQFLFEYFSETQRNKGNFPGRFSGRQFSNSRSEMNVSTLELGDSALYLCASSDPDGVGDTEAFFGQGTRLTVV.

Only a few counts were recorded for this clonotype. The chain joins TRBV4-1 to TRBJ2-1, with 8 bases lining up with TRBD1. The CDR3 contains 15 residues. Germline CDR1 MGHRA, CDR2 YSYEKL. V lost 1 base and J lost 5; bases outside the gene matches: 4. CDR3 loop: CASSQGDRLNNEQFF. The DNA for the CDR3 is TGCGCCAGCAGCCAAGGGGACAGGTTGAACAATGAGCAGTTCTTC.

CDR3 region: CASSRARSRGDTQYF. CDR3 in DNA: TGTGCCAGCAGCCGGGCTAGGTCCCGCGGTGATACGCAGTATTTT. The chain joins TRBV14 to TRBJ2-3; D unclear. This CDR3 has 15 amino acids. Germline assignment: CDR1 SGHDN and CDR2 FVKESK. V lost 4 bases and J lost 6, with 17 bases in between.

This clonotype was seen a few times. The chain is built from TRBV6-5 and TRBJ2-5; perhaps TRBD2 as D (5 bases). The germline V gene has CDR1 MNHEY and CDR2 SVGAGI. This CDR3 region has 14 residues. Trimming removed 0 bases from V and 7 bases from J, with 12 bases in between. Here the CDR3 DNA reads TGTGCCAGCAGTTACTCAGCTAGCCCTCGGACCCAGTACTTC. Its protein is CASSYSASPRTQYF.

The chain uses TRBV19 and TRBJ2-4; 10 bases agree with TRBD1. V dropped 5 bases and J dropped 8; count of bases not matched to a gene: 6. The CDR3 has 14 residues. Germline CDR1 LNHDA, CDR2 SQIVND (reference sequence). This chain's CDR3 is CASSRGQGGDIQYF. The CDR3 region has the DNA TGTGCCAGTAGTCGCGGACAGGGGGGGGACATTCAGTACTTC.

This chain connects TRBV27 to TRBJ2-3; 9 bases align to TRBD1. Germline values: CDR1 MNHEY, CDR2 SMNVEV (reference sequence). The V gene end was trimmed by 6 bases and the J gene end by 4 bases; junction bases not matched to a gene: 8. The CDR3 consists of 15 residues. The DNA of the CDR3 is TGTGCCAGCAGCTTGCCGGGACAGGGCTCAGATACGCAGTATTTT. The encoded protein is CASSLPGQGSDTQYF.

The CDR3 is CASSFGGGRSHYGYTF. The CDR3 DNA is TGCGCCAGCAGCTTCGGAGGGGGGCGAAGTCACTATGGCTACACCTTC. The chain has TRBV5-1 and TRBJ1-2, with D possibly TRBD1 on 6 matching bases. This CDR3 spans 16 amino acids. Deletions cut 2 bases from V and 3 bases from J, with 17 bases between. The germline V gene has CDR1 SGHRS and CDR2 YFSETQ.

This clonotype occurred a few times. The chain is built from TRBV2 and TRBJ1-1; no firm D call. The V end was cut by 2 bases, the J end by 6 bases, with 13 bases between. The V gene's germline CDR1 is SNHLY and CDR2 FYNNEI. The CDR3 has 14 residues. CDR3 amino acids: CASSEKRVLAEAFF. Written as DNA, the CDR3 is TGTGCCAGCAGTGAAAAAAGGGTGCTCGCTGAAGCTTTCTTT.

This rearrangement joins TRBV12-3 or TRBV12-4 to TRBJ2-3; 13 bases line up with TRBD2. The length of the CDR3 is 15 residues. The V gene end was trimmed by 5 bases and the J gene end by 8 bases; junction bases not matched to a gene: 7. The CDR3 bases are TGTGCCAGCAGTCCGGGACTAGCGGGGTCCCTTACGCAGTATTTT. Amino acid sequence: CASSPGLAGSLTQYF.

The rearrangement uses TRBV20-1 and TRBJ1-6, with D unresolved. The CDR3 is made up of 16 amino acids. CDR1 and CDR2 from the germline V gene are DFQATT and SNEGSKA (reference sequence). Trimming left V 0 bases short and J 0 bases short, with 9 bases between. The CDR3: CSARDPESSYNSPLHF. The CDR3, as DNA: TGCAGTGCTAGAGATCCCGAGAGCTCCTATAATTCACCCCTCCACTTT.

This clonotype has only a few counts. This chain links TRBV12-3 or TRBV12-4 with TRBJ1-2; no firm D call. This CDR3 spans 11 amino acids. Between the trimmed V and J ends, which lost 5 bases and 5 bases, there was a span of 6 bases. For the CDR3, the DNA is TGTGCCAGCAGTCAGCAGTATGGCTACACCTTC. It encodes CASSQQYGYTF.

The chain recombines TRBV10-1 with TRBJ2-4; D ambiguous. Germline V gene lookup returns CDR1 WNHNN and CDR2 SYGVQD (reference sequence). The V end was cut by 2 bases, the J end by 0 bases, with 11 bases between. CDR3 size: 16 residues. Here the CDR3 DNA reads TGCGCCAGCAGTGAGAAGCCTACCTTAGCCAAAAACATTCAGTACTTC. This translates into CASSEKPTLAKNIQYF.

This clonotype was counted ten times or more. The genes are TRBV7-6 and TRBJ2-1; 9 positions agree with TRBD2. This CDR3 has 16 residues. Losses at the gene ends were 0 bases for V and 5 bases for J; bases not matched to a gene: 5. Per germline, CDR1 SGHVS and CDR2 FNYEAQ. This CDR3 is CASSLAIASGDNEQFF. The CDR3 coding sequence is TGTGCCAGCAGCTTAGCGATTGCTAGCGGGGACAATGAGCAGTTCTTC.

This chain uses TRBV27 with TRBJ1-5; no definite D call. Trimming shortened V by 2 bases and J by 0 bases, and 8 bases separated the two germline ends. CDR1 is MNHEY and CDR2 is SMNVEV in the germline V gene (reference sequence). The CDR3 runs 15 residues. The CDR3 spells CASSLAVDSNQPQHF. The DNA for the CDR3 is TGTGCCAGCAGTTTAGCGGTTGATAGCAATCAGCCCCAGCATTTT.

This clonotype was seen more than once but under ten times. As DNA, the CDR3 is TGTGCCAGTGGGACAGCCGCCACTGAAGCTTTCTTT. It is translated as CASGTAATEAFF. The J gene is TRBJ1-1, the V gene TRBV19; 7 nucleotides line up with TRBD1. CDR1 and CDR2 (germline): LNHDA, SQIVND (reference sequence). J gave up 4 bases and V 8 bases, and 4 bases lay outside the gene matches. The CDR3 spans 12 residues.

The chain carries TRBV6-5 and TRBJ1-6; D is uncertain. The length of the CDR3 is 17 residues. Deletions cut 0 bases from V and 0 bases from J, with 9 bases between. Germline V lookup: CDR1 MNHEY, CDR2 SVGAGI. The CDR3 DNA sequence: TGTGCCAGCAGTTACTCACCGCGGAGCTCCTATAATTCACCCCTCCACTTT. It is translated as CASSYSPRSSYNSPLHF.

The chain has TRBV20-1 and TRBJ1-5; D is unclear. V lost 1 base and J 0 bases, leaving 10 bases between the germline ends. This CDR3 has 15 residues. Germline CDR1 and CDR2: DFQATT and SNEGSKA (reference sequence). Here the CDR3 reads CSARVGEYSNQPQHF. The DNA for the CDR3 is TGCAGTGCTAGAGTTGGAGAGTATAGCAATCAGCCCCAGCATTTT.

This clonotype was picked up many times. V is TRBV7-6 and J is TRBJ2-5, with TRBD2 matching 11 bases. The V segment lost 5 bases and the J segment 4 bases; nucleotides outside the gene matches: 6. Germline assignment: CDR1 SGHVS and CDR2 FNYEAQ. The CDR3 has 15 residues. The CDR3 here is CASSELAGAPETQYF. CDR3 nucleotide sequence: TGTGCCAGCAGCGAACTAGCGGGGGCTCCAGAGACCCAGTACTTC.

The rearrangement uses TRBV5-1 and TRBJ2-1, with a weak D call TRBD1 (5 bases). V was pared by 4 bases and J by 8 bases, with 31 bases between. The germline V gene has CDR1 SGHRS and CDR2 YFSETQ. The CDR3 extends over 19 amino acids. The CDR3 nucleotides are TGCGCCAGCAGCAGCCTTGCAGGGTTCGACAGCTTTGGCGACCATGAGCAGTTCTTC. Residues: CASSSLAGFDSFGDHEQFF.

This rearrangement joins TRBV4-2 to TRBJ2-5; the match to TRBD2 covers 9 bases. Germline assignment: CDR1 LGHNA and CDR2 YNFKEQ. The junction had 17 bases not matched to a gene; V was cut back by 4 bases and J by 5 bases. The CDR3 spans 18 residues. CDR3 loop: CASSRRPGRGGLSETQYF. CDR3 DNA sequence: TGTGCCAGCAGCCGACGGCCAGGGCGGGGGGGCCTCAGCGAGACCCAGTACTTC.

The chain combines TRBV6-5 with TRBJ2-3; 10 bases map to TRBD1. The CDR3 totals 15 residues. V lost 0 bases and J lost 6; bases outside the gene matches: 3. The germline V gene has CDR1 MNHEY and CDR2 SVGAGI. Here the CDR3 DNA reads TGTGCCAGCAGTTACTCGGGACAGGGGCCCGATACGCAGTATTTT. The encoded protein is CASSYSGQGPDTQYF.

The CDR3 loop reads CASSLAGAANEKLFF. DNA of the CDR3: TGTGCCAGCAGCTTGGCGGGGGCAGCTAATGAAAAACTGTTTTTT. The chain couples TRBV7-3 to TRBJ1-4; D possibly corresponds to TRBD1 (6 bases). Germline assignment: CDR1 SGHTA and CDR2 FQGTGA. The CDR3 covers 15 residues. V was pared by 3 bases and J by 3 bases, with 11 bases between.

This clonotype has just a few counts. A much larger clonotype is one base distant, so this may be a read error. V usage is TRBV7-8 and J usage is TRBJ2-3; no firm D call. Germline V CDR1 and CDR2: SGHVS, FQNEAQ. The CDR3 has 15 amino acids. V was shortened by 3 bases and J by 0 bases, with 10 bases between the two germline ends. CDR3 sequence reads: CASSFSSRSTDTQYF. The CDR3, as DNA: TGTGCCAGCAGCTTTTCGTCTCGGAGCACAGATACGCAGTATTTT.

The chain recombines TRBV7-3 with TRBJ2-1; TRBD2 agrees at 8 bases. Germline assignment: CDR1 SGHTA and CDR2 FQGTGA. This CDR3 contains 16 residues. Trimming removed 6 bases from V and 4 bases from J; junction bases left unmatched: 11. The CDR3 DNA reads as TGTGCCAGCAGTCCCCACGGGGTAGCGGGATACAATGAGCAGTTCTTC. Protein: CASSPHGVAGYNEQFF.

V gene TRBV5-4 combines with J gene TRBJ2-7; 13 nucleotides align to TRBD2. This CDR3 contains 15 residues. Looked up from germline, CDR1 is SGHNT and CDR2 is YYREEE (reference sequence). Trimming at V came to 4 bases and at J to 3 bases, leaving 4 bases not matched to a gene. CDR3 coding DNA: TGTGCCAGCAGCCTCGGGACTAGCGGGATCTACGAGCAGTACTTC. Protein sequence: CASSLGTSGIYEQYF.

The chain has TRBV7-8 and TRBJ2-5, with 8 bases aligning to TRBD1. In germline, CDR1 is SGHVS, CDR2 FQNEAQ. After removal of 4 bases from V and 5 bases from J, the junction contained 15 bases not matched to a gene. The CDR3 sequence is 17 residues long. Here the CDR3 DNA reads TGTGCCAGCAGCTGGGGGGTTGTCAGGGGGCCGACCGAGACCCAGTACTTC. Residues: CASSWGVVRGPTETQYF.

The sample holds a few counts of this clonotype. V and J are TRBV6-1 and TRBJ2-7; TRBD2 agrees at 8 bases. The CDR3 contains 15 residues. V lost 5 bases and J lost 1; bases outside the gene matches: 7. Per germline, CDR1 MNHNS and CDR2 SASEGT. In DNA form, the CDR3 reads TGTGCCAGCAGTCCCAGTACTAGCGGTTCCTACGAGCAGTACTTC. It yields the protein CASSPSTSGSYEQYF.

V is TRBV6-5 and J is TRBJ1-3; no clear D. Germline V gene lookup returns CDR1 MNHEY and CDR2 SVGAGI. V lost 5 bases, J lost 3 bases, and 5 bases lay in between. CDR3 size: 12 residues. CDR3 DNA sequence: TGTGCCAGCAGTAATGATGGAAACACCATATATTTT. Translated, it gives CASSNDGNTIYF.

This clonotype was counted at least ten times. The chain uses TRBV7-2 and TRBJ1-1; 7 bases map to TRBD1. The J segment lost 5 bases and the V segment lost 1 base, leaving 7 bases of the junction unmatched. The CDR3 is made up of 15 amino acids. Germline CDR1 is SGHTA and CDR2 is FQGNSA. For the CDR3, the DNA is TGTGCCAGCAGCTTAGATGGCAGGGGGGGAACTGAAGCTTTCTTT. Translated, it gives CASSLDGRGGTEAFF.